This is a list of T cell receptor beta chains from one sample in a study of blood T cell repertoires in COVID-19. The data were produced by immunoSEQ multiplex PCR, yet TCRdb's version contains in-frame clones alone and is incomplete. The sample carries 220,000 or so clones, almost 90% recorded once. Sequencing used PBMCs or T cells enriched from blood (not recorded which). These receptors were collected from a man aged 25 to 40 who had been exposed to COVID-19. Both conserved end residues are part of each CDR3. A D gene is named only where the DNA matches it firmly. Some rows mark clone size as missing; the rest say once, few, many or name a class of expanded clone.

>TRBV4-1|TRBJ2-5|TRBD2|-
CASSQDGSSGGAKVLGETQYF
TGCGCCAGCAGCCAAGACGGGTCTAGCGGGGGGGCCAAAGTTTTAGGAGAGACCCAGTACTTC
>TRBV27|TRBJ2-3|-|-
CASSLSLAGLTAGTDTQYF
TGTGCCAGCAGTTTATCGCTGGCGGGGCTGACTGCTGGCACAGATACGCAGTATTTT
>TRBV7-9|TRBJ1-1|TRBD1|-
CASSLGGTGAEAFF
TGTGCCAGCAGCTTAGGGGGGACAGGCGCTGAAGCTTTCTTT
>TRBV15|TRBJ1-5|TRBD1|once
CATSLGGGQGRNQPQHF
TGTGCCACCAGCTTGGGGGGAGGACAGGGAAGGAATCAGCCCCAGCATTTT
>TRBV5-1|TRBJ2-7|-|-
CASSLDGGEQYF
TGCGCCAGCAGCTTGGACGGGGGCGAGCAGTACTTC
>TRBV2|TRBJ1-4|-|-
CASFGREDEKLFF
TGTGCCAGCTTCGGCAGGGAGGATGAAAAACTGTTTTTT
>TRBV29-1|TRBJ1-2|TRBD1|-
CSAETGGNGYTF
TGCAGCGCCGAGACAGGGGGAAATGGCTACACCTTC
>TRBV11-2|TRBJ1-6|-|-
CASSHTSPLHF
TGTGCCAGCAGCCACACTTCACCCCTCCACTTT
>TRBV5-6|TRBJ2-7|-|-
CASSPAPRAEQYF
TGTGCCAGCAGCCCAGCTCCGCGGGCCGAGCAGTACTTC
>TRBV30|TRBJ2-2|TRBD1|few
CAWRTGGTGELFF
TGTGCCTGGCGGACAGGGGGCACCGGGGAGCTGTTTTTT
>TRBV6-1|TRBJ2-3|TRBD2|-
CASSEGLAGAHLPGTDTQYF
TGTGCCAGCAGTGAAGGACTAGCGGGGGCCCACCTACCCGGCACAGATACGCAGTATTTT
>TRBV4-1|TRBJ1-5|TRBD1|-
CASSSPREGGQGMQPQHF
TGCGCCAGCAGTTCTCCCCGGGAGGGGGGACAGGGTATGCAGCCCCAGCATTTT
>TRBV7-9|TRBJ2-5|-|-
CASSLGAGETQYF
TGTGCCAGCAGCTTGGGGGCAGGGGAGACCCAGTACTTC
>TRBV6-2/TRBV6-3|TRBJ1-5|-|few
CASSYSQGRAQPQHF
TGTGCCAGCAGTTACTCCCAGGGCAGGGCGCAGCCCCAGCATTTT
>TRBV5-4|TRBJ1-2|-|-
CASSLTQGNYGYTF
TGTGCCAGCAGCTTGACGCAGGGTAACTATGGCTACACCTTC
>TRBV27|TRBJ2-7|-|-
CASSFAGMGEQYF
TGTGCCAGCAGTTTTGCAGGGATGGGCGAGCAGTACTTC